The rows below give T cell receptor beta chains drawn from one sample of a study of blood T cells in healthy people across ages. One entry per CDR3 protein, called by TCRdb with MiXCR from the 5' RACE reads. This table has 1.5 million to 2 million distinct CDR3 sequences, around 48% appearing once. Sequencing was performed on blood. The receptors derive from a woman aged 40 to 50 in good health. Each CDR3 is given with its conserved first and last residue. The D gene is left open where the match is weak. Clone size appears in some rows only: once, few, many, or a class for an expanded clone.

j_call | v_call | d_call | clone_size | cdr3_aa | cdr3_nt
TRBJ2-3 | TRBV12-3/TRBV12-4 | TRBD1 | few | CASRSRGLGTDTQYF | TGTGCCAGCAGGTCGAGGGGGCTCGGCACAGATACGCAGTATTTT
TRBJ1-2 | TRBV3-1 | - | once | CASSQEGNYYGYTF | TGTGCCAGCAGCCAAGAGGGAAATTACTATGGCTACACCTTC
TRBJ1-2 | TRBV20-1 | - | once | CSARGNTGTEIFYGYTF | TGCAGTGCTAGAGGGAATACCGGGACGGAGATTTTCTATGGCTACACCTTC
TRBJ2-5 | TRBV5-1 | TRBD1 | - | CASSSSGQGVRETQYF | TGCGCCAGCAGCTCTTCGGGACAGGGGGTAAGAGAGACCCAGTACTTC
TRBJ2-7 | TRBV6-6 | - | - | CASSYSGGRVPYEQYF | TGTGCCAGCAGTTACTCCGGGGGCAGGGTCCCCTACGAGCAGTACTTC
TRBJ1-2 | TRBV6-2/TRBV6-3 | TRBD1 | - | CASSYSIYGQGAYYGYTF | TGTGCCAGCAGTTACTCGATTTACGGACAGGGGGCTTACTATGGCTACACCTTC
TRBJ2-7 | TRBV20-1 | TRBD1 | - | CSASDRQGFSYEQYF | TGCAGTGCTAGTGACCGACAGGGATTCTCCTACGAGCAGTACTTC
TRBJ1-1 | TRBV6-1 | - | - | CASTTTLNTEAFF | TGTGCCAGCACTACAACCTTGAACACTGAAGCTTTCTTT
TRBJ2-7 | TRBV28 | TRBD1 | - | CASSSDFKPTTGDEQYF | TGTGCCAGCAGTTCCGATTTCAAACCTACGACAGGGGACGAGCAGTACTTC
TRBJ2-7 | TRBV29-1 | - | many | CSVEGTFTNEQYF | TGCAGCGTTGAGGGGACCTTTACTAACGAGCAGTACTTC
TRBJ2-1 | TRBV28 | TRBD2 | - | CASSLWGAGGTYNEQFF | TGTGCCAGCAGTTTATGGGGAGCGGGGGGGACCTACAATGAGCAGTTCTTC